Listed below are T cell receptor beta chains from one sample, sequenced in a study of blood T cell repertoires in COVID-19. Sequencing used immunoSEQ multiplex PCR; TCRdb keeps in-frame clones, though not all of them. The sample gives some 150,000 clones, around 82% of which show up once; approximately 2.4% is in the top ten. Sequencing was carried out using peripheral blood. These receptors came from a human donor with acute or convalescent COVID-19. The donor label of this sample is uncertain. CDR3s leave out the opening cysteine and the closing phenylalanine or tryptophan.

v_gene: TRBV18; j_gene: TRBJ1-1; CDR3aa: ASSSDSRGNTEAF
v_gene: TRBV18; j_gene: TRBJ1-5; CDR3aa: ASSGGAVNQPQH
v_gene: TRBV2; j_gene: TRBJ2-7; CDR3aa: ASRSLWRENSYEQY
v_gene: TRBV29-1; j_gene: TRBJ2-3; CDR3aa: SVLAGGADTQY
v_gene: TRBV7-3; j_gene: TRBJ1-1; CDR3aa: ASSGDRNTEAF
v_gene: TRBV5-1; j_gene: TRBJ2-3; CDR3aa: ASSGGTSGGRADTQY
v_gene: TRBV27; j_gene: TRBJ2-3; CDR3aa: ASVRGSADGDTQY
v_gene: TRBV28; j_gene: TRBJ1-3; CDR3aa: ASSPPSALKSSGNTIY
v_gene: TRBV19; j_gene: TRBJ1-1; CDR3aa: ASRYRDYEAF
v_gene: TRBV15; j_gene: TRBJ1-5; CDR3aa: ATSRDLISAGQPQH
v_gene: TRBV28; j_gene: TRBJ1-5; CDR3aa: ASSINRVVQPQH
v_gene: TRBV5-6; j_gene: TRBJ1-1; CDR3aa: ASSPTGRYTEAF
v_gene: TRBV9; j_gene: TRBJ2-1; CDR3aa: ASSLSGGIYNEQF
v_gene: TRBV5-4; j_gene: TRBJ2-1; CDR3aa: ASRPRDRNYNEQF
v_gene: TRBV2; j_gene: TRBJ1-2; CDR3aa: ASSESQGAFYGYT
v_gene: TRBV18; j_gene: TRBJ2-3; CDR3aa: ASSPGLAGSTQY
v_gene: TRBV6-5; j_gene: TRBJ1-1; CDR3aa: ASTKTGQNTEAF
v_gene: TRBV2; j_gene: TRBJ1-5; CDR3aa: ASSFDSVLEGQPQH
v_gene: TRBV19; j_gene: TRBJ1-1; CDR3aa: ASSPTRMNTEAF
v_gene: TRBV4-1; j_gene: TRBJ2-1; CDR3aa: ASSQEPQVYNEQF
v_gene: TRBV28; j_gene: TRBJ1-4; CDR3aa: ASSLGGRREKLF
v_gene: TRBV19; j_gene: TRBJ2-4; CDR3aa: ASSISSGTSGRSAKNIQY
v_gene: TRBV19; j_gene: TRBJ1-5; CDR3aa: ASSSWDTQTGPQH
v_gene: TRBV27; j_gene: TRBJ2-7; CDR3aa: ASSAPGQGEDEQY
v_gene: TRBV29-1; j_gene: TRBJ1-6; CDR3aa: SVELAGNSPLH
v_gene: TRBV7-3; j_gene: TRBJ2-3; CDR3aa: ASSLDRDATQY
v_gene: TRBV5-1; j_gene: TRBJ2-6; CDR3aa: ASSLGQMISGANVLT
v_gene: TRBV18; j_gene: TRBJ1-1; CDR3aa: ASSPQKVGGSNTEAF
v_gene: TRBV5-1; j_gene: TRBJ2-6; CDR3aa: ASSFTLQGSSSGANVLT
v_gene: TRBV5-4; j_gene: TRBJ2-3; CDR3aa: ASSLDLLAGAGDTQY
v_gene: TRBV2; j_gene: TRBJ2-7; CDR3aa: ASSQGYEQY
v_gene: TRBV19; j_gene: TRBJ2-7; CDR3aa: ASSSPSGTSSYEQY
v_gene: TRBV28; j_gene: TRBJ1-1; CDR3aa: ASPSGSTTAEAF
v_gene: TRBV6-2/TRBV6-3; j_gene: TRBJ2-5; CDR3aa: ASSPAGRGQETQY
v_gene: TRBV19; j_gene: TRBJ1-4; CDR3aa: ASIGREEKLF
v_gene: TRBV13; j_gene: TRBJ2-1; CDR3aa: ASSLPGTGDYNEQF
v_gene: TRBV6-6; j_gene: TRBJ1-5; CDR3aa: ASSDRYGNQPQH
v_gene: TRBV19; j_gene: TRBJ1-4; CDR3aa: ASSIPRAKLF
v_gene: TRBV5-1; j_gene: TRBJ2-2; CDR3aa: ASSLVAGTNTGELF
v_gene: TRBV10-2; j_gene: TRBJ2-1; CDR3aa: ASIGRGSGMSYNEQF
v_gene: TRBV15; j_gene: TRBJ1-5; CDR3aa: ATSRSTGSNQPQH
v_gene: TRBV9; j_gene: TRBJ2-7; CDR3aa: ANSVGTSGMYEQY
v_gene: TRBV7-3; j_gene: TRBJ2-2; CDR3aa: ASSLPSTSGTGELF
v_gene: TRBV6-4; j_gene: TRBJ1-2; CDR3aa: ASSATQGAYGYT
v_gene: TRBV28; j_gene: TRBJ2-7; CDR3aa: ASSPNLGRTYEQY
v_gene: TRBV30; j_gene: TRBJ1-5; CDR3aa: AWSHTGDGNQPQH
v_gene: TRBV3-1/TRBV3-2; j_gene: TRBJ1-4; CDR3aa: ASSQALLGKLF